One sample yielded the 21 T cell receptor beta chains listed below, sequenced in a study of siplizumab effects on memory and regulatory T cells. Assay used: immunoSEQ multiplex PCR; TCRdb lists only in-frame clones, some missing. The sample comprises about 110,000 clones, 85% to 95% of which are singletons, and more than 0.3% rests with the top ten. The sample was CD4+ T cells sorted from blood. The receptors derive from a human donor in good health.

This clone has just one count. V usage is TRBV10-1 and J usage is TRBJ1-2; possible D gene TRBD1, 6 bases. The germline CDR1 and CDR2 sequences are WNHNN and SYGVQD (reference sequence). This CDR3 is 13 amino acids long. V lost 4 bases, J lost 10 bases, and 16 bases lay in between. This CDR3 is CASSGDPGGAYTF. CDR3 DNA: TGCGCCAGCAGTGGAGACCCGGGGGGGGCCTACACCTTC.

The genes are TRBV5-5 and TRBJ2-7, with D uncertain. This CDR3 has 15 residues. Between the trimmed V and J ends, which lost 2 bases and 0 bases, there was a span of 12 bases. Looked up from germline, CDR1 is SGHKS and CDR2 is YYEKEE (reference sequence). The CDR3 DNA follows: TGTGCCAGCAGCTTAGGTCCGGCCGCCTCCTACGAGCAGTACTTC. Its protein product is CASSLGPAASYEQYF.

CDR3 sequence: CASSLPGTPNTEAFF. The CDR3 bases are TGTGCCAGCAGCTTGCCCGGGACTCCGAACACTGAAGCTTTCTTT. V usage is TRBV5-4 and J usage is TRBJ1-1, with a tentative D call TRBD1 (5 bases). The V gene's germline CDR1 is SGHNT and CDR2 YYREEE (reference sequence). With 1 base removed from V and 1 base from J, the gap between germline ends came to 11 bases. The CDR3 has 15 residues.

The rearrangement joins TRBV9 to TRBJ2-2, with 10 bases matching TRBD1. The germline V gene encodes CDR1 SGDLS and CDR2 YYNGEE. The CDR3 covers 16 residues. The trim removed 0 bases at V and 4 bases at J, leaving 3 bases unmatched. The CDR3 DNA reads as TGTGCCAGCAGCGTAGGACAGGGGGCAACCACCGGGGAGCTGTTTTTT. Translating it yields CASSVGQGATTGELFF.

This clone was counted a single time. This chain uses TRBV14 with TRBJ2-7, with a weak D call TRBD1 (6 bases). The CDR3 extends over 13 amino acids. With 6 bases removed from V and 3 bases from J, the gap between germline ends came to 12 bases. CDR1 is SGHDN and CDR2 is FVKESK in the germline V gene. In nucleotides, the CDR3 is TGTGCCAGCAGTCGCAACAGGGTCTACGAGCAGTACTTC. Translated: CASSRNRVYEQYF.

The chain employs TRBV5-1 and TRBJ2-5; D might be TRBD2 (6 bases). The CDR3 has 13 residues. V was cut by 4 bases and J by 2 bases, with 9 bases left in between. Germline CDR1 SGHRS, CDR2 YFSETQ. CDR3 loop: CASSGTGQETQYF. The CDR3 bases are TGCGCCAGCAGCGGGACTGGACAAGAGACCCAGTACTTC.

The chain uses TRBV28 and TRBJ2-5, with 7 bases aligning to TRBD2. The J call may be wrong; the DNA end is better matched by TRBJ2-7. The CDR3 consists of 15 residues. CDR1 is MDHEN, CDR2 SYDVKM, per germline. CDR3 amino acids: CASSFGGGKSYEQYF. The DNA for the CDR3 is TGTGCCAGCAGTTTCGGGGGAGGGAAATCCTACGAGCAGTACTTC.

The rearrangement uses TRBV4-1 and TRBJ2-3; unclear D gene. Germline V gives CDR1 MGHRA, CDR2 YSYEKL. The V end was cut by 2 bases, the J end by 0 bases, with 21 bases between. This CDR3 region has 19 residues. The CDR3 DNA reads TGCGCCAGCAGCCAATTACCCCCGGCAGGCCTTTCAAGCACAGATACGCAGTATTTT. This codes for CASSQLPPAGLSSTDTQYF.

The V call is TRBV6-5, the J call TRBJ2-2, with no clear D. The CDR3 covers 14 residues. CDR1 is MNHEY and CDR2 is SVGAGI in the germline V gene. Between the trimmed V and J ends, which lost 2 bases and 6 bases, there was a span of 10 bases. The CDR3 bases are TGTGCCAGCAGTTACACACTCAACCCCGGGGAGCTGTTTTTT. Translated: CASSYTLNPGELFF.

The chain couples TRBV19 to TRBJ1-5, with a tentative D call TRBD1 (6 bases). The ends were cut back, 7 bases at V and 0 bases at J, with 13 bases in the middle. The CDR3 sequence is 15 residues long. Germline V gives CDR1 LNHDA, CDR2 SQIVND (reference sequence). The CDR3 region is CASILDSYSNQPQHF. The CDR3 coding sequence is TGTGCCAGTATTTTGGACAGTTATAGCAATCAGCCCCAGCATTTT.

This chain connects TRBV20-1 to TRBJ1-2; 8 positions match TRBD1. Germline assignment: CDR1 DFQATT and CDR2 SNEGSKA (reference sequence). The CDR3 has 11 amino acids. Trimming cost V 4 bases and J 7 bases; bases outside gene matches: 2. The DNA of the CDR3 is TGCAGTGCTATTGACAGGGGTGGCTACACCTTC. This encodes CSAIDRGGYTF.

The rearrangement uses TRBV27 and TRBJ1-2, with TRBD1 as a possible D gene (5 bases). Deletions cut 3 bases from V and 6 bases from J, with 14 bases between. Germline V gene sequence: CDR1 MNHEY, CDR2 SMNVEV (reference sequence). The CDR3 runs 14 residues. CDR3 coding DNA: TGTGCCAGCAGTTTCTCCGGGGGTAGGAATGGCTACACCTTC. This gives the protein CASSFSGGRNGYTF.

The genes are TRBV6-5 and TRBJ2-7; TRBD2 might be the D (5 bases). V lost 8 bases and J 0 bases, leaving 8 bases between the germline ends. This CDR3 spans 12 amino acids. Germline lookup yields CDR1 MNHEY and CDR2 SVGAGI. The CDR3 loop reads CASGRSSYEQYF. CDR3 bases: TGTGCCAGCGGGAGAAGCTCCTACGAGCAGTACTTC.

The genes are TRBV20-1 and TRBJ2-5; D remains ambiguous. The last part of the DNA fits TRBJ2-7 better; the J call may be wrong. CDR3 length equals 11 residues. Looked up from germline, CDR1 is DFQATT and CDR2 is SNEGSKA (reference sequence). In DNA, the CDR3 is TGCAGTGCTAGGACGTACTACGAGCAGTACTTC. Translation: CSARTYYEQYF.

V gene TRBV16 combines with J gene TRBJ1-1, with D unresolved. V was cut by 0 bases and J by 8 bases, with 10 bases left in between. The CDR3 is 13 amino acids. Germline values: CDR1 KGHSY, CDR2 FQNENV. CDR3 loop: CASSQSLRTEAFF. CDR3 sequence (DNA): TGTGCCAGCAGCCAATCTTTAAGGACCGAAGCTTTCTTT.

The chain joins TRBV7-2 to TRBJ2-3, with no clear D. This CDR3 spans 15 amino acids. CDR1 is SGHTA and CDR2 is FQGNSA in the germline V gene. V was trimmed by 1 base and J by 3 bases, leaving 11 bases between them. The CDR3 bases are TGTGCCAGCAGCTTAGGTTATAGCCGGACAGATACGCAGTATTTT. This codes for CASSLGYSRTDTQYF.

As to this clone: Other DNA sequences of this sample code for an identical CDR3. This chain links TRBV19 with TRBJ2-6; weak D call: TRBD2 (6 bases). Germline CDR1 and CDR2: LNHDA and SQIVND (reference sequence). This CDR3 is 14 amino acids long. Trimming shortened V by 4 bases and J by 2 bases, and 6 bases separated the two germline ends. CDR3 residues: CASSTGAGANVLTF. DNA of the CDR3: TGTGCCAGTAGTACGGGGGCTGGGGCCAACGTCCTGACTTTC.

CDR3: CASRTRGLDGYTF. The CDR3 DNA sequence: TGCGCCAGCCGAACCAGGGGTTTAGATGGCTACACCTTC. The V and J genes are TRBV5-1 and TRBJ1-2; D perhaps matches TRBD1 (6 bases). V dropped 7 bases and J dropped 6 bases, with 16 bases sitting between them. The germline V gene has CDR1 SGHRS and CDR2 YFSETQ. The length of the CDR3 is 13 residues.

This chain joins TRBV10-1 and TRBJ2-1; tentatively, D is TRBD1 (6 bases). V was clipped by 7 bases and J by 2 bases, with 15 bases between them. This CDR3 spans 15 amino acids. Germline V gives CDR1 WNHNN, CDR2 SYGVQD (reference sequence). This CDR3 is CASISLQGPYNEQFF. DNA of the CDR3: TGCGCCAGCATAAGCTTACAGGGTCCCTACAATGAGCAGTTCTTC.

This chain links TRBV4-2 with TRBJ2-4; 7 bases line up with TRBD1. V was pared by 0 bases and J by 0 bases, with 11 bases of the junction left unmatched. This CDR3 has 19 amino acids. The germline gives CDR1 LGHNA, CDR2 YNFKEQ. This chain's CDR3 is CASSQDSATGQLAKNIQYF. The CDR3 DNA reads TGTGCCAGCAGCCAAGATTCGGCGACAGGGCAACTAGCCAAAAACATTCAGTACTTC.

The CDR3: CASSQITGANYGYTF. CDR3 DNA sequence: TGCGCCAGCAGCCAGATTACGGGCGCTAACTATGGCTACACCTTC. The chain links TRBV4-3 to TRBJ1-2; no reliable D call. Trimming removed 3 bases at V and 0 bases at J, with 11 bases between. This CDR3 has 15 residues. The germline gives CDR1 LGHNA, CDR2 YSLEER.